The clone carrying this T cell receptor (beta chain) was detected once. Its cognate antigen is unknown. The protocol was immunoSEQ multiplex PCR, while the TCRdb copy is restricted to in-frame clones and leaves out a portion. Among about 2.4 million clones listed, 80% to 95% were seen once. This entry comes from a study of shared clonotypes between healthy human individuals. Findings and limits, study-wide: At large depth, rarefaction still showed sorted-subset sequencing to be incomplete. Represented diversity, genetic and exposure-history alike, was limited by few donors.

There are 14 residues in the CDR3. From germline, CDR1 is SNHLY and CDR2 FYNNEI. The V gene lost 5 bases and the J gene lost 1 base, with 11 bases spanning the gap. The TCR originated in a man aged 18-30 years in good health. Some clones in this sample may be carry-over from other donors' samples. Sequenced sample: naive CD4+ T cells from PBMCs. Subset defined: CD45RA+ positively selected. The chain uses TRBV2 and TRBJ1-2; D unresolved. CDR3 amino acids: CASSSQSSNYGYTF. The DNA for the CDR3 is TGTGCCAGCAGTTCCCAGTCGAGTAACTATGGCTACACCTTC.